One sample yielded the 28 T cell receptor beta chains listed below, sequenced in a study of shared clonotypes between healthy human individuals. The assay was immunoSEQ multiplex PCR, and TCRdb's table has in-frame clones only and misses some. The sample includes 1,400,000 or so clones, 97% to 99% of them seen just once. The sequenced material came from naive CD4+ T cells sorted from blood. Specified subset: CD45RA+ positively selected. These receptors all stem from a man aged 30 to 45 in good health.

The chain combines TRBV12-5 with TRBJ2-2; 7 bases line up with TRBD1. The trim removed 0 bases at V and 6 bases at J, leaving 10 bases unmatched. Germline CDR1 LGHNT, CDR2 FRNRAP. CDR3 length: 17 residues. The CDR3 DNA reads as TGTGCTAGTGGTTTGGTCCGACAGGGAAATGTACCCGGGGAGCTGTTTTTT. Its protein is CASGLVRQGNVPGELFF.

The CDR3 nucleotides are TGTGCCATCAGTGAGTCTGGGAGCGGGAGGAACACCGGGGAGCTGTTTTTT. Translated, it gives CAISESGSGRNTGELFF. The chain joins TRBV10-3 to TRBJ2-2; 8 bases align to TRBD2. The CDR3 extends over 17 amino acids. J gave up 1 base and V 0 bases, and 4 bases lay outside the gene matches. Per the germline V gene, CDR1 is ENHRY and CDR2 is SYGVKD.

The CDR3 DNA sequence: TGTGCCAGCAGCTTAGGGCCCCGGGGGGGGAGCACTTTCGAGCAGTACTTC. Translation: CASSLGPRGGSTFEQYF. This chain joins TRBV13 and TRBJ2-7, with 8 bases lining up with TRBD2. Per the germline V gene, CDR1 is PRHDT and CDR2 is FYEKMQ (reference sequence). Losses at the gene ends were 0 bases for V and 6 bases for J; bases not matched to a gene: 13. The length of the CDR3 is 17 residues.

The chain has TRBV18 and TRBJ2-4; the match to TRBD1 covers 9 bases. Looked up from germline, CDR1 is KGHSH and CDR2 is LQKENI. This CDR3 region has 15 residues. The V gene end was trimmed by 2 bases and the J gene end by 7 bases; junction bases not matched to a gene: 6. As DNA, the CDR3 is TGTGCCAGCTCACCAGGAACAGGGGGCACGAACATTCAGTACTTC. Translation: CASSPGTGGTNIQYF.

J is TRBJ1-1 and V is TRBV5-1; D is perhaps TRBD1 (6 bases). Trimming stripped 4 bases from V and 5 bases from J, with 15 bases between. CDR1 and CDR2 from the germline V gene are SGHRS and YFSETQ. The CDR3 totals 14 residues. CDR3 DNA sequence: TGCGCCAGCAGCCACCTACAGGGTTCAACTGAAGCTTTCTTT. Translated, it gives CASSHLQGSTEAFF.

The V call is TRBV5-1, the J call TRBJ2-3; TRBD2 aligns across 13 bases. CDR3 length: 20 residues. From germline, CDR1 is SGHRS and CDR2 YFSETQ. V dropped 1 base and J dropped 0; count of bases not matched to a gene: 11. This CDR3 reads CASSLKLPTSGRTSTDTQYF. The CDR3 DNA sequence: TGCGCCAGCAGCTTGAAATTACCGACTAGCGGGAGGACTAGCACAGATACGCAGTATTTT.

The count of this clone is one. This chain joins TRBV7-9 and TRBJ1-3; weak D call: TRBD1 (6 bases). Germline CDR1 reads SEHNR; CDR2 reads FQNEAQ (reference sequence). V was pared by 6 bases and J by 4 bases, with 13 bases between. This CDR3 comprises 14 residues. The CDR3 sequence is CASRGGTPGNTIYF. The CDR3 DNA reads as TGTGCCAGCAGAGGGGGGACACCCGGAAACACCATATATTTT.

The chain combines TRBV5-6 with TRBJ2-7; 11 positions match TRBD2. CDR3 length: 15 residues. Germline V CDR1 and CDR2: SGHDT, YYEEEE. V shed 4 bases, J shed 2 bases, and the junction held 5 bases outside the gene matches. CDR3 sequence reads: CASSGGLAVTYEQYF. The CDR3 DNA reads TGTGCCAGCAGCGGGGGACTAGCGGTTACCTACGAGCAGTACTTC.

This sequence joins TRBV10-3 and TRBJ2-1; 12 nucleotides line up with TRBD2. CDR3 length equals 19 residues. Germline lookup yields CDR1 ENHRY and CDR2 SYGVKD. The V segment lost 3 bases and the J segment 1 base; nucleotides outside the gene matches: 10. CDR3 in amino acids: CAISDPSGRGSPSYNEQFF. In nucleotides, the CDR3 is TGTGCCATCAGTGACCCTAGCGGGAGGGGTAGCCCGTCCTACAATGAGCAGTTCTTC.

This chain links TRBV10-3 with TRBJ2-5, with TRBD1 matching over 7 bases. The CDR3 loop spans 14 amino acids. Trimming cost V 4 bases and J 5 bases; bases outside gene matches: 7. Per the germline V gene, CDR1 is ENHRY and CDR2 is SYGVKD. As DNA, the CDR3 is TGTGCCATCAGTGCGAGAACAGGGGCCGAGACCCAGTACTTC. This codes for CAISARTGAETQYF.

The chain uses TRBV5-8 and TRBJ2-7; D is perhaps TRBD1 (6 bases). The CDR3 has 13 residues. Germline CDR1 reads SGHTS; CDR2 reads YDEGEE. The germline V and J ends were trimmed by 1 base and 7 bases, with 12 bases remaining between them. CDR3 region: CASSLKGVGEQYF. CDR3 nucleotides: TGTGCCAGCAGCTTGAAGGGGGTGGGTGAGCAGTACTTC.

V is TRBV9 and J is TRBJ1-1; 7 bases match TRBD1. The CDR3 totals 15 residues. Germline values: CDR1 SGDLS, CDR2 YYNGEE. With V trimmed by 1 base and J by 2 bases, 5 bases remained unmatched. Here the CDR3 reads CASSVRQGPNTEAFF. In nucleotides, the CDR3 is TGTGCCAGCAGCGTAAGACAGGGTCCCAACACTGAAGCTTTCTTT.

The chain combines TRBV7-9 with TRBJ2-2, with D unresolved. Looked up from germline, CDR1 is SEHNR and CDR2 is FQNEAQ (reference sequence). The CDR3 has 14 residues. Trimming shortened V by 2 bases and J by 0 bases, and 4 bases separated the two germline ends. CDR3 protein: CASSLRTNTGELFF. The DNA for the CDR3 is TGTGCCAGCAGCTTACGAACGAACACCGGGGAGCTGTTTTTT.

The rearrangement links TRBV7-9 to TRBJ2-1; the D is unclear. The germline V gene encodes CDR1 SEHNR and CDR2 FQNEAQ (reference sequence). V was cut by 3 bases and J by 4 bases, with 4 bases left in between. The CDR3 has 12 residues. The CDR3 DNA reads as TGTGCCAGCAGCTTTACGTACAATGAGCAGTTCTTC. It yields the protein CASSFTYNEQFF.

The chain has TRBV29-1 and TRBJ2-1; D possibly corresponds to TRBD2 (5 bases). Trimming pared 7 bases from V and 0 bases from J, leaving 13 bases between. Germline CDR1 SQVTM, CDR2 ANQGSEA. The CDR3 loop spans 14 amino acids. CDR3 residues: CSARTRDSYNEQFF. The CDR3 nucleotides are TGCAGCGCCCGAACGAGGGACTCCTACAATGAGCAGTTCTTC.

The CDR3 DNA reads as TGTGCCAGCAGCGACCCGGAGGGTCAGCACGTTTCGGGAAAACTGTTTTTT. As protein: CASSDPEGQHVSGKLFF. The chain carries TRBV28 and TRBJ1-4; D ambiguous. The germline CDR1 and CDR2 sequences are MDHEN and SYDVKM. The V gene lost 6 bases and the J gene lost 10 bases, with 27 bases spanning the gap. This CDR3 contains 17 residues.

This chain uses TRBV11-3 with TRBJ2-2; D possibly corresponds to TRBD2 (5 bases). Germline CDR1 and CDR2: SGHNT and YENEEA. The CDR3 consists of 18 residues. The ends were cut back, 2 bases at V and 1 base at J, with 17 bases in the middle. CDR3 protein: CASSLYGGGLRNTGELFF. The CDR3 region has the DNA TGTGCCAGCAGCTTATATGGCGGAGGACTGAGGAACACCGGGGAGCTGTTTTTT.

The chain joins TRBV18 to TRBJ2-5, with TRBD1 as a possible D gene (6 bases). The CDR3 contains 14 residues. Germline CDR1 KGHSH, CDR2 LQKENI. The V gene lost 6 bases and the J gene lost 1 base, with 12 bases spanning the gap. The CDR3 protein is CASSHPGVQETQYF. CDR3 nucleotide sequence: TGTGCCAGCTCGCATCCAGGGGTCCAAGAGACCCAGTACTTC.

The V call is TRBV6-5, the J call TRBJ2-3; TRBD2 is a possible D gene (5 bases). The CDR3 spans 15 residues. Per germline, CDR1 MNHEY and CDR2 SVGAGI. The ends were cut back, 0 bases at V and 2 bases at J, with 9 bases in the middle. CDR3 sequence reads: CASSYSGVHTDTQYF. The CDR3 DNA reads as TGTGCCAGCAGTTACTCCGGGGTCCACACAGATACGCAGTATTTT.

V and J are TRBV5-8 and TRBJ2-7; D tentatively reads TRBD1 or TRBD2 (7 bases each). The CDR3 length is 16 residues. Trimming removed 0 bases at V and 3 bases at J, with 16 bases between. Germline V gives CDR1 SGHTS, CDR2 YDEGEE. The DNA for the CDR3 is TGTGCCAGCAGCTTGGTGTGGGGACAGCGGGGCTACGAGCAGTACTTC. As protein: CASSLVWGQRGYEQYF.

The chain combines TRBV27 with TRBJ2-7, with TRBD1 matching over 7 bases. V shed 5 bases and J 1 base; nucleotides not matched to a gene: 5. The CDR3 runs 14 residues. The V gene's germline CDR1 is MNHEY and CDR2 SMNVEV (reference sequence). CDR3 nucleotide sequence: TGTGCCAGCAGTACCCGGGACAGATCCTACGAGCAGTACTTC. The encoded protein is CASSTRDRSYEQYF.

The chain combines TRBV7-3 with TRBJ1-1; TRBD1 is a possible D gene (5 bases). Trimming removed 3 bases at V and 1 base at J, with 12 bases between. The CDR3 has 15 residues. Germline V gives CDR1 SGHTA, CDR2 FQGTGA. In DNA, the CDR3 is TGTGCCAGCAGCTTGACCAGGGAACAGAACACTGAAGCTTTCTTT. This codes for CASSLTREQNTEAFF.

This chain joins TRBV9 and TRBJ2-5, with D possibly matching TRBD1 (7 bases). The V end was cut by 2 bases, the J end by 5 bases, with 16 bases between. The CDR3 runs 15 residues. CDR1 SGDLS and CDR2 YYNGEE come from the germline V gene. Here the CDR3 DNA reads TGTGCCAGCAGCGTGGAGGGGGCGGTTTTGGAGACCCAGTACTTC. Its translation: CASSVEGAVLETQYF.

This clone was observed a handful of times. The chain is built from TRBV5-6 and TRBJ2-7; TRBD2 agrees at 11 bases. Unmatched junction bases numbered 1, after V lost 5 bases and J lost 0 bases. Germline CDR1 reads SGHDT; CDR2 reads YYEEEE. The CDR3 totals 14 residues. CDR3 nucleotide sequence: TGTGCCAGCAGACTAGCGGGAGTCTCCTACGAGCAGTACTTC. This codes for CASRLAGVSYEQYF.

The gene calls are TRBV28 and TRBJ2-2, with 9 positions matching TRBD1. V shed 8 bases and J 5 bases; nucleotides not matched to a gene: 12. This CDR3 contains 16 residues. Germline V CDR1 and CDR2: MDHEN, SYDVKM. CDR3 sequence: CASYTLGQGLTGELFF. The DNA for the CDR3 is TGTGCCAGCTATACCCTCGGACAGGGGTTGACCGGGGAGCTGTTTTTT.

The V and J genes are TRBV7-9 and TRBJ1-1, with D possibly being TRBD1 (5 bases). The CDR3 is 16 amino acids. The germline V gene has CDR1 SEHNR and CDR2 FQNEAQ (reference sequence). Trimming cost V 3 bases and J 4 bases, with 18 bases left between them. The CDR3 coding sequence is TGTGCCAGCAGCTTGAATTCAGGGCGTGGGACCACTGAAGCTTTCTTT. Translating gives CASSLNSGRGTTEAFF.

This sequence joins TRBV27 and TRBJ2-2, with 13 bases identical to TRBD2. The CDR3 is 19 residues long. Per the germline V gene, CDR1 is MNHEY and CDR2 is SMNVEV (reference sequence). With 5 bases clipped from V and 1 base from J, the junction kept 10 bases outside the gene matches. The CDR3 region has the DNA TGTGCCAGCAGTCTTCGTTGGACTAGCGGGAGATTGAACACCGGGGAGCTGTTTTTT. Amino acids: CASSLRWTSGRLNTGELFF.

This rearrangement joins TRBV18 to TRBJ1-3; D not resolved. The germline V gene has CDR1 KGHSH and CDR2 LQKENI. The CDR3 is 13 amino acids. V was clipped by 9 bases and J by 0 bases, with 9 bases between them. The CDR3 nucleotides read TGTGCCAGTAGTGACTTCTCTGGAAACACCATATATTTT. This encodes CASSDFSGNTIYF.